This record looks at one T cell receptor (beta chain) sequence and its context. Its antigen is still unknown. Sequencing used immunoSEQ multiplex PCR; TCRdb keeps in-frame clones, though not all of them. This sample has roughly 100,000 clones; around 93% occur once, and the top ten carry 0.32%. The data stem from a study of siplizumab effects on memory and regulatory T cells. Overall study results and limits: To unstimulated subsets, only a minor fraction of alloreactive clones could be mapped.

The CDR3 is 14 residues long. V shed 2 bases, J shed 1 base, and the junction held 2 bases outside the gene matches. Sequenced material: CD4+ T cells sorted from blood. The V and J genes are TRBV5-3 and TRBJ1-1; 7 bases line up with TRBD1. TRBV5-3 belongs to the ORF category, with a function that is uncertain. This TCR came from a human donor in good health. As DNA, the CDR3 is TGTGCCAGAAGCTTCCGACAGGGGAACACTGAAGCTTTCTTT. Amino acid sequence: CARSFRQGNTEAFF.